These 11 T cell receptor beta chains share one sample of origin, sequenced in a study of blood T cell repertoires in COVID-19. The protocol was immunoSEQ multiplex PCR, while the TCRdb copy is restricted to in-frame clones and leaves out a portion. The sample gives approximately 230,000 clones, around 90% of which show up once; over 12% is in the top ten. Source material: PBMCs or T cells enriched from blood (not recorded which). Receptors originate from a woman between 45 and 60 years old with acute COVID-19.

V usage is TRBV7-2 and J usage is TRBJ2-5, with 10 positions matching TRBD1. This CDR3 is built from 15 residues. Per the germline V gene, CDR1 is SGHTA and CDR2 is FQGNSA. J lost 6 bases, V lost 3 bases, and 7 bases had no gene match. The CDR3 coding sequence is TGTGCCAGCAGCTTCCGGGACAGGGGAGGAAAGACCCAGTACTTC. The encoded protein is CASSFRDRGGKTQYF.

The chain joins TRBV6-5 to TRBJ2-7; TRBD2 matches at 9 bases. This CDR3 spans 16 amino acids. CDR1 is MNHEY and CDR2 is SVGAGI in the germline V gene. Trimming removed 0 bases from V and 3 bases from J; junction bases left unmatched: 6. The CDR3 is CASSYSTLLAGYEQYF. CDR3 nucleotide sequence: TGTGCCAGCAGTTACTCCACCCTACTAGCGGGCTACGAGCAGTACTTC.

This clone showed up many times. The sample holds other DNA sequences that translate to the same CDR3. This sequence joins TRBV4-1 and TRBJ2-2, with TRBD1 identical over 7 bases. The CDR3 is made up of 15 amino acids. CDR1 is MGHRA, CDR2 YSYEKL, per germline. Trimming cost V 4 bases and J 5 bases; bases outside gene matches: 7. The CDR3 loop is CASSPLGGGTGELFF. The DNA for the CDR3 is TGCGCCAGCAGCCCCCTAGGGGGCGGAACCGGGGAGCTGTTTTTT.

This sequence joins TRBV7-9 and TRBJ2-7; TRBD2 agrees at 11 bases. V was pared by 1 base and J by 2 bases, with 10 bases of the junction left unmatched. The CDR3 is made up of 18 amino acids. Germline V gene lookup returns CDR1 SEHNR and CDR2 FQNEAQ (reference sequence). The CDR3 coding sequence is TGTGCCAGCAGCTTAGTACTTTCGACTAGCGGGAACCCCTACGAGCAGTACTTC. Translating it yields CASSLVLSTSGNPYEQYF. The full variable domain, its missing parts supplied by reference TRBV7-9 and TRBJ2-7, is DTGVSQNPRHKITKRGQNVTFRCDPISEHNRLYWYRQTLGQGPEFLTYFQNEAQLEKSRLLSDRFSAERPKGSFSTLEIQRTEQGDSAMYLCASSLVLSTSGNPYEQYFGPGTRLTVT.

The chain carries TRBV4-2 and TRBJ2-7; TRBD2 aligns across 8 bases. Unmatched junction bases numbered 10, after V lost 0 bases and J lost 6 bases. The CDR3 totals 16 residues. Germline values: CDR1 LGHNA, CDR2 YNFKEQ. In nucleotides, the CDR3 is TGTGCCAGCAGCCAAGATGCCGGGAGGGCCCCAGGCGAGCAGTACTTC. Amino acids: CASSQDAGRAPGEQYF.

V usage is TRBV6-5 and J usage is TRBJ1-2, with D maybe TRBD1 (5 bases). Germline CDR1 and CDR2: MNHEY and SVGAGI. Trimming shortened V by 5 bases and J by 2 bases, and 15 bases separated the two germline ends. CDR3 length: 15 residues. The DNA of the CDR3 is TGTGCCAGCAGTCCTACAGACAGACTCAACTATGGCTACACCTTC. It encodes CASSPTDRLNYGYTF.

The chain couples TRBV7-3 to TRBJ2-1; 12 positions match TRBD2. The CDR3 covers 16 residues. CDR1 and CDR2 (germline): SGHTA, FQGTGA. Trimming cost V 5 bases and J 9 bases; bases outside gene matches: 11. The CDR3, as DNA: TGTGCCAGCAGCCTAGTCCCGACTAGCGGGAGAGGTGAGCAGTTCTTC. It specifies CASSLVPTSGRGEQFF.

This rearrangement joins TRBV24-1 to TRBJ1-1; D gene ambiguous. Trimming left V 5 bases short and J 0 bases short, with 3 bases between. CDR1 and CDR2 from the germline V gene are KGHDR and SFDVKD. The CDR3 sequence is 12 residues long. The chain's CDR3 is CATSGVNTEAFF. In DNA, the CDR3 is TGTGCCACCAGTGGAGTGAACACTGAAGCTTTCTTT.

This clone was picked up one time. The J gene is TRBJ2-3, the V gene TRBV9; 7 bases match TRBD1. CDR3 length: 13 residues. Germline V gene sequence: CDR1 SGDLS, CDR2 YYNGEE. V shed 7 bases and J 0 bases; nucleotides not matched to a gene: 2. DNA for the CDR3: TGTGCCAGCGGGACAGCTAGCACAGATACGCAGTATTTT. Protein sequence: CASGTASTDTQYF.

J is TRBJ2-1 and V is TRBV18, with 8 bases identical to TRBD1. Germline trimming cut 4 bases from V and 2 bases from J; bases unmatched to any gene: 7. CDR3 size: 16 residues. Germline values: CDR1 KGHSH, CDR2 LQKENI. In DNA, the CDR3 is TGTGCCAGCTCACTAATCGGACAGGGTACCTACAATGAGCAGTTCTTC. This sequence encodes CASSLIGQGTYNEQFF.

This chain uses TRBV7-2 with TRBJ2-3; D is possibly TRBD2 (6 bases). The CDR3 contains 15 residues. Germline V gives CDR1 SGHTA, CDR2 FQGNSA. Trimming shortened V by 2 bases and J by 4 bases, and 13 bases separated the two germline ends. The CDR3 here is CASSLQGPGADTQYF. The CDR3 DNA reads TGTGCCAGCAGCTTACAGGGACCGGGGGCAGATACGCAGTATTTT.